The text below deals with one T cell receptor (beta chain). This clonotype was observed a few times. Which antigen it targets is not known. No clone much larger than this one lies a single base away; base qualities are absent. This entry comes from a study of regulatory T cells in long-lasting Graves disease (dated by TCRdb to the early 2020s). With regard to the full study: Antithyroid drugs had been taken for less than 3 months by newly diagnosed Graves' disease patients. This study used TCR sequencing and RNA sequencing of peripheral blood to compare persistent Graves' disease patients against newly diagnosed Graves' disease patients. A total of around 35 samples were covered by TCR sequencing, comprising around 13 persistent and about 20 newly diagnosed Graves' disease patients. The study took place in China and was registered as a clinical trial.

Overall study results and their limits: Compared with newly diagnosed patients, patients with persistent Graves' disease had lower TCR Shannon entropy and fewer highly expanded clones, which suggests clonal expansion. As a limitation, the authors acknowledged that the small sample size may reduce accuracy. Preferential use of TRBV28, TRBJ1-2 and TRBJ2-5 was observed in persistent disease, whereas TRBV20-1 and TRBJ2-1 were favored in newly diagnosed disease. Sequencing and analysis were restricted to the TCR beta chain. A larger number of public clonotypes was shared among persistent patients (approximately 3,000) than among newly diagnosed patients (around 970). Peripheral blood alone was examined, since thyroid tissue, which constituted the primary lesion, could not be accessed.

Explained via the paper, the time point label denotes: newly diagnosed GD, antithyroid drugs for less than 3 months. For both TCR sequencing and RNA sequencing, RNA was extracted from PBMCs in TRIzol. The diagnosis of Graves' disease followed American Thyroid Association guidelines. Patients for the study were recruited at an endocrinology department in Xi'an, China. From each patient, about 9.7 milliliters of peripheral blood was collected into an EDTA anticoagulant tube. Ficoll Paque Plus density gradient separation was used to isolate PBMCs, and no further T cell sorting was done. RNA quality was checked with an Agilent 2100 Bioanalyzer and agarose gel, and concentration with a NanoDrop 2000. V is pared back by 6 bases and J by 0 bases, with 6 bases lying between the germline termini. The CDR3, from cysteine to phenylalanine, totals 14 residues. The sequence is cut down to CDR3 DNA, 42 bases in frame from base 1. For CDR1 and CDR2, the germline V gene lists MNHNS and SASEGT.

The library was generated by multiplex PCR. Sequencing was performed on an Illumina HiSeq 4000. iRepertoire HTBI primers and Arm-PCR amplification of CDR3 regions were used to construct TCR beta libraries. PCR products were gel purified before sequencing. As for the authors' bioinformatics: Across samples, 60 to 75 TRBV and over 11 TRBJ segments were identified and used for gene usage analysis of CDR3 amino acid clonotypes. COPE and FqMerger were used to merge the filtered high-quality paired reads into contigs. BLAST was used to align contigs to the IMGT TRBV, TRBD and TRBJ reference genes, and CDR3 was defined following IMGT. Highly expanded clones were defined as clonotypes with a frequency above 0.1%. Shannon entropy was used to measure repertoire diversity, and the Gini coefficient was used to measure V-J evenness. A clonotype found in more than one individual was treated as public. TCRdb took the public reads, trimmed them with fastp at Q25, ran MiXCR for clone calling and kept in-frame beta chains. For every CDR3 protein sequence, its rows merge into one entry that carries the most common genes and DNA. The V and J calls, along with clone size, are taken from TCRdb and not from the paper's own processing. For this sample there are 400,000 to 450,000 distinct CDR3 sequences; around 14% appear just once. The top ten constitute approximately 15% of the sample.

The same sample was also used in a study of T cells in Graves' hyperthyroidism and ophthalmopathy. The other study reports the following: Stable Graves' hyperthyroidism was defined as no progression to ophthalmopathy during 18 months of follow-up. The hyperthyroidism patients were between 18 and 65 years old and newly diagnosed, with a disease duration of less than 2 months. Patients with uncontrolled infections, other autoimmune diseases, pregnancy or lactation were excluded. Diagnoses were based on clinical symptoms, serum thyroxine and TRAb, thyroid ultrasound and orbital computed tomography. The first round of RT-PCR for the TCR CDR3 was performed with the HTBI primer set and the Qiagen OneStep RT-PCR kit. Most expanded thyroid clonotypes (frequency above 0.001) were also found in blood, which suggests that blood repertoires may mirror thyroid immune responses. In cross-validation, a model built on a 13 V-J signature told ophthalmopathy apart from stable hyperthyroidism with over 85% sensitivity and 81% to 82% specificity, and in testing the same model reached 80%/75%. In validation, progression to ophthalmopathy was predicted by the model with 70.59% sensitivity and roughly 72% specificity, a median of roughly 6 months before onset. To identify distinguishing TCR V-J signatures, a discovery cohort of 100 or so patients was used, comprising approximately 40 with Graves' ophthalmopathy and under 60 with stable Graves' hyperthyroidism. An independent validation cohort of some 18 hyperthyroidism patients and about 15 patients who later progressed to ophthalmopathy tested prospective prediction of ophthalmopathy. The roughly 100 discovery patients were randomly split 7:3 into training and test sets. The study also compared thyroid tissue and blood T-cell repertoires from several Graves' hyperthyroidism patients. After blood sampling, hyperthyroidism patients were treated with methimazole at a starting dose of 30 mg daily, and ophthalmopathy patients were treated with high-dose intravenous methylprednisolone. A second multiplex PCR round built the libraries, followed by size selection and purification. Paired-end sequencing of the libraries was performed with 100 bp reads on an Illumina HiSeq2000. Raw data were processed with SOAPnuke, discarding reads with adapters, uncalled bases, mean Phred below 15, or no exact constant-primer or identifier match. COPE v1.2.5 was used to merge high-quality paired reads, and clonotypes were defined as unique nucleotide sequences. Clonotypes were aligned to IMGT TRBV, TRBD and TRBJ reference segments using MiTCR v1.1. The analysis included only V-J combinations with a frequency above 0.0001, which together covered around 99% of the repertoires. A TCS score was defined as the ratio of F50 (clonal expansion) to E x V (chaos), with BLOSUM62-based TCRdist applied between CDR3 peptides within each V-J. Welch's t-statistics and random forest reduced around 520 V-J features to under 15, which were used in a naive Bayes classifier (R e1071). Sample size was not statistically predetermined, and blinding of investigators to group allocation was not performed. The paper describes TCR Vbeta CDR3 sequencing of 140 or so peripheral blood samples, made up of about 40 ophthalmopathy patients, around 73 hyperthyroidism patients and about 17 progressor patients.

The origin of this receptor is a woman aged 30 to 39 with Graves disease. Donor details come from another sample of the same person, matched by shared clones. This chain joins TRBV6-1 to TRBJ2-6; too little of a D gene remains to name it. Sequencing was performed on peripheral blood mononuclear cells (PBMCs), taken at new diagnosis, from a patient treated with antithyroid drugs. The CDR3 region reads CASSKSSGANVLTF. The base sequence is TGTGCCAGCAGCAAGAGCTCTGGGGCCAACGTCCTGACTTTC.